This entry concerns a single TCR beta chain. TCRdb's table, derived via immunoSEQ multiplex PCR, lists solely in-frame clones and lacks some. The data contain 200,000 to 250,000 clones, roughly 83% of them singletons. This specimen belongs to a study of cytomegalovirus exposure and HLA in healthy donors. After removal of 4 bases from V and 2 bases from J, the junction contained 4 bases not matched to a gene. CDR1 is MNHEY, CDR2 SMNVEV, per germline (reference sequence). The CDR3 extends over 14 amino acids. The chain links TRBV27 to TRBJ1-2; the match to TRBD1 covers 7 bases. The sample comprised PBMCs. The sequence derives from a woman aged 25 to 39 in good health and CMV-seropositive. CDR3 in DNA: TGTGCCAGCAGTTACCGGGACAGAAACTATGGCTACACCTTC. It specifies CASSYRDRNYGYTF.